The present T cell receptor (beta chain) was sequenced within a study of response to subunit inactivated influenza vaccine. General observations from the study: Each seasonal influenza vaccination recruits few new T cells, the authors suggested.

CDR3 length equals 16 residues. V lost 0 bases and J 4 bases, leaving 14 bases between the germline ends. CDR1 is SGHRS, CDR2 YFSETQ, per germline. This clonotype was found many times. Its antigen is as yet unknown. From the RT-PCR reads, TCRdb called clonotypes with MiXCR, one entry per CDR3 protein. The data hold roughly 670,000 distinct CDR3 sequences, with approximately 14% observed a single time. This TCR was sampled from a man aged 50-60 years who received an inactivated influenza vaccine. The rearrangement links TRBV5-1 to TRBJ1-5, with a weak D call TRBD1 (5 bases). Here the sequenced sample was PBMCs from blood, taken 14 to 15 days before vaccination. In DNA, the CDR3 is TGCGCCAGCAGCTTGGTATCCCAGGGTAGGAATCAGCCCCAGCATTTT. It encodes CASSLVSQGRNQPQHF.